This TCR beta chain was found in a study of T cells expressing NK-cell markers. Study-wide context: Seven sequenced donors out of eight were HCMV-seropositive, one seronegative. Study-wide points: It remained uncertain whether the expanded NKG2C+ T cell clones were specific for HCMV antigens.

About this clonotype: The target antigen is unknown.

TCRdb reworked the 5' RACE reads into one entry per CDR3 protein, no DNA. This listing includes 200,000 to 300,000 distinct CDR3 sequences. The germline CDR1 and CDR2 sequences are MDHEN and SYDVKM. The CDR3 consists of 13 residues. This sequence originates from a woman aged 18 to 75 in good health. The gene calls are TRBV28 and TRBJ1-5. Sequenced: blood T cells: a sorted CD56 or NKG2C T cell subset, CD4+ or CD8+ T cells, or bulk PBMC T cells (not recorded which). CDR3 region: CASSLTQGLRGHF.